Listed here is a single TCR beta chain. The antigen is undetermined. A CD45RO-CCR7+CD27+CD95- phenotype identified naive CD8+ T cells. The method, 5' RACE with UMI labels, was used to prepare the TRB cDNA libraries. TCRdb reprocessed the 5' RACE reads and keeps a single row for each CDR3 protein, giving no DNA. This repertoire includes about 92,000 distinct CDR3 sequences. This record comes from a study of CXCR3-negative and CXCR3-positive naive CD8 T cells. Background on the study: There were 110 million to 150 million TRB reads altogether, and each library had about 1.5 +/- 0.3 million of them.

This CDR3 contains 14 residues. Notes on the study in general: When CXCR3-positive naive cells were set against CXCR3-negative naive cells, the former had more hydrophobic TRB CDR3s.

The clonotype originates from a human donor in good health. Some clones in this sample may be carry-over from other donors' samples. This chain uses TRBV12-3 or TRBV12-4 with TRBJ2-7; TCRdb selects TRBD1, and the lack of DNA leaves this call unchecked. The sequenced material came from naive CXCR3- CD8+ T cells from blood. The subset denotes: CD45RO-CCR7+CD27+CD95- naive CD8+ T cells lacking CXCR3 (TNR3-). CDR3: CASSLGGGSGEQYF.